The TCR beta chain described here comes from a study of shared clonotypes between healthy human individuals. Study results and caveats: Clonotypes which were not shared had lower generation probabilities than clonotypes that all four donors shared.

With respect to this clone: Its antigen is unidentified.

As defined, naive CD8 cells were CD45RO-negative and positively selected for CCR7, with terminally differentiated effector memory CD45RA+ cells excluded. Germline CDR1 SEHNR, CDR2 FQNEAQ (reference sequence). With V trimmed by 3 bases and J by 5 bases, 7 bases remained unmatched. The CDR3 length is 15 residues. Using immunoSEQ multiplex PCR, the repertoire was profiled, and TCRdb retains in-frame clones only, with some absent. The sample yields some 1,900,000 clones, about 95% seen once. This clonotype was sampled from a man younger than 35 in good health. This sequence joins TRBV7-9 and TRBJ1-1, with 9 bases lining up with TRBD1. Sequenced material: naive CD8+ T cells sorted from blood. CDR3 amino acids: CASSFSGQGSTEAFF. Written as DNA, the CDR3 is TGTGCCAGCAGCTTCTCCGGACAGGGGTCGACTGAAGCTTTCTTT.